These 2 T cell receptor beta chains originate from one sample sequenced in a study of cytomegalovirus exposure and HLA in healthy donors. This PCR relied on a set of 60 Vbeta primers and 13 Jbeta primers. Sequenced by immunoSEQ multiplex PCR; TCRdb stores in-frame clones only, minus some. The sample has 95,000 to 130,000 clones; roughly four fifths are singletons. Sequenced material: PBMCs. The receptors derive from a woman in her late teens or twenties in good health and CMV-seronegative.

The gene calls are TRBV7-3 and TRBJ1-4, with D hard to call. This CDR3 spans 15 amino acids. The V end was cut by 5 bases, the J end by 8 bases, with 18 bases between. CDR1 SGHTA and CDR2 FQGTGA come from the germline V gene. CDR3 DNA: TGTGCCAGCAGCCCGGAGGGCCTCAAAGGCGAAAAACTGTTTTTT. Translating it yields CASSPEGLKGEKLFF.

The chain recombines TRBV9 with TRBJ2-1; D gene ambiguous. The CDR3 length is 13 residues. Germline CDR1 reads SGDLS; CDR2 reads YYNGEE. V was trimmed by 0 bases and J by 10 bases, leaving 11 bases between them. CDR3 DNA sequence: TGTGCCAGCAGCGTAGGACACCCTACCGAGCAGTTCTTC. Translation: CASSVGHPTEQFF.